The 29 T cell receptor beta chains below were found in one sample sequenced in a study of control samples from healthy donors and cancer patients. Measured with immunoSEQ multiplex PCR; TCRdb has only the in-frame clones, and not every one. The sample lists some 120,000 clones, around nine tenths occurring once. Sequencing was performed on blood. All receptors derive from a woman between 65 and 79 years old in good health.

The chain joins TRBV7-2 to TRBJ1-1; D gene ambiguous. CDR1 and CDR2 (germline): SGHTA, FQGNSA. This CDR3 comprises 15 residues. V shed 1 base and J shed 3 bases, with 12 bases lying between them. The CDR3 DNA sequence: TGTGCCAGCAGCTTAGAACGGGCATTTTACACTGAAGCTTTCTTT. Encoded protein: CASSLERAFYTEAFF.

The rearrangement joins TRBV19 to TRBJ2-1, with D uncertain. Trimming shortened V by 0 bases and J by 3 bases, and 6 bases separated the two germline ends. The V gene's germline CDR1 is LNHDA and CDR2 SQIVND (reference sequence). CDR3 length equals 14 residues. The CDR3 coding sequence is TGTGCCAGTAGTATAGACTCCGGCTACAATGAGCAGTTCTTC. This encodes CASSIDSGYNEQFF. Using reference TRBV19 and TRBJ2-1 for the parts outside the CDR3, the full variable domain is DGGITQSPKYLFRKEGQNVTLSCEQNLNHDAMYWYRQDPGQGLRLIYYSQIVNDFQKGDIAEGYSVSREKKESFPLTVTSAQKNPTAFYLCASSIDSGYNEQFFGPGTRLTVL.

This sequence joins TRBV4-2 and TRBJ2-6; D gene ambiguous. The V end lost 0 bases, the J end lost 2 bases, and 5 bases lay between the germline ends. Germline V CDR1 and CDR2: LGHNA, YNFKEQ. The CDR3 totals 15 residues. The DNA of the CDR3 is TGTGCCAGCAGCCAAGATGTTACTGGGGCCAACGTCCTGACTTTC. Translation: CASSQDVTGANVLTF.

V is TRBV7-9 and J is TRBJ2-5; D might be TRBD1 (6 bases). This CDR3 spans 15 amino acids. Germline CDR1 SEHNR, CDR2 FQNEAQ (reference sequence). Trimming shortened V by 3 bases and J by 1 base, and 12 bases separated the two germline ends. CDR3 DNA: TGTGCCAGCAGCTTCATACAGGGAACCCAAGAGACCCAGTACTTC. This codes for CASSFIQGTQETQYF.

The J gene is TRBJ2-4, the V gene TRBV29-1, with D possibly being TRBD1 (6 bases). The germline V and J ends were trimmed by 0 bases and 2 bases, with 8 bases remaining between them. The germline CDR1 and CDR2 sequences are SQVTM and ANQGSEA. CDR3 length: 14 amino acids. CDR3 sequence: CSVEDQGSKNIQYF. In DNA form, the CDR3 reads TGCAGCGTTGAAGACCAGGGGTCCAAAAACATTCAGTACTTC.

The chain joins TRBV19 to TRBJ1-5; 10 bases are shared with TRBD1. This CDR3 has 15 residues. Germline CDR1 reads LNHDA; CDR2 reads SQIVND (reference sequence). With 5 bases clipped from V and 5 bases from J, the junction kept 6 bases outside the gene matches. CDR3 coding DNA: TGTGCCAGTAGTCCAACGACAGGGGGCTATCAGCCCCAGCATTTT. It specifies CASSPTTGGYQPQHF.

The rearrangement joins TRBV19 to TRBJ2-7; D perhaps matches TRBD1 (6 bases). The CDR3 is 15 residues long. With 3 bases removed from V and 6 bases from J, the gap between germline ends came to 18 bases. In germline, CDR1 is LNHDA, CDR2 SQIVND (reference sequence). The CDR3 nucleotides are TGTGCCAGTAGTATTTGGGGGCAGGGTCCTGGCGAGCAGTACTTC. This codes for CASSIWGQGPGEQYF.

The V call is TRBV19, the J call TRBJ1-5; TRBD1 is a possible D gene (6 bases). This CDR3 spans 15 amino acids. V was trimmed by 3 bases and J by 7 bases, leaving 16 bases between them. Germline CDR1 reads LNHDA; CDR2 reads SQIVND (reference sequence). Here the CDR3 reads CASSIKGGGEQPQHF. The CDR3 DNA reads TGTGCCAGTAGTATCAAGGGGGGAGGGGAGCAGCCCCAGCATTTT. The complete variable domain, with remaining parts taken from reference TRBV19 and TRBJ1-5, reads DGGITQSPKYLFRKEGQNVTLSCEQNLNHDAMYWYRQDPGQGLRLIYYSQIVNDFQKGDIAEGYSVSREKKESFPLTVTSAQKNPTAFYLCASSIKGGGEQPQHFGDGTRLSIL.

DNA of the CDR3: TGTGCCAGCAGCTCCAGCGACAGAAAAGCTTTCTTT. This encodes CASSSSDRKAFF. V usage is TRBV7-6 and J usage is TRBJ1-1, with D perhaps TRBD1 (5 bases). The CDR3 has 12 amino acids. Germline assignment: CDR1 SGHVS and CDR2 FNYEAQ. With 4 bases removed from V and 9 bases from J, the gap between germline ends came to 12 bases.

The chain carries TRBV7-9 and TRBJ2-3; 8 nucleotides agree with TRBD2. Unmatched junction bases numbered 12, after V lost 10 bases and J lost 6 bases. The germline CDR1 and CDR2 sequences are SEHNR and FQNEAQ (reference sequence). The CDR3 runs to 14 residues. As DNA, the CDR3 is TGTGCCACCCACCCGGGGGGGGCCACGGATACGCAGTATTTT. Amino acid sequence: CATHPGGATDTQYF.

The chain recombines TRBV7-9 with TRBJ1-2, with 8 bases that match TRBD1. This CDR3 has 15 amino acids. CDR1 and CDR2 (germline): SEHNR, FQNEAQ (reference sequence). V dropped 5 bases and J dropped 2; count of bases not matched to a gene: 7. The CDR3 sequence is CASSPETGDNYGYTF. Here the CDR3 DNA reads TGTGCCAGCAGCCCTGAGACAGGGGACAACTATGGCTACACCTTC.

This clone was detected once. V and J are TRBV24-1 and TRBJ1-4; D gene ambiguous. Germline CDR1 and CDR2: KGHDR and SFDVKD. The CDR3 has 12 residues. With 8 bases removed from V and 8 bases from J, the gap between germline ends came to 11 bases. CDR3 protein: CATIVRREKLFF. The CDR3 DNA is TGTGCCACCATAGTCCGGAGAGAAAAACTGTTTTTT.

The gene calls are TRBV3-1 (or the pseudogene TRBV3-2) and TRBJ2-7, with D uncertain. V lost 4 bases and J 2 bases, leaving 12 bases between the germline ends. Germline-derived CDR1 and CDR2 are LGHDT and YNNKEL (reference sequence). CDR3 size: 14 residues. The CDR3 sequence is CASSPPGRTYEQYF. CDR3 coding DNA: TGTGCCAGCAGCCCCCCCGGCAGGACCTACGAGCAGTACTTC.

This chain connects TRBV11-2 to TRBJ1-2; no definite D call. Per germline, CDR1 SGHAT and CDR2 FQNNGV. V dropped 5 bases and J dropped 0 bases, with 19 bases sitting between them. The CDR3 length is 17 residues. CDR3 residues: CASSLPSGGRTNYGYTF. The DNA for the CDR3 is TGTGCCAGCAGCCTCCCTTCGGGCGGGCGCACTAACTATGGCTACACCTTC.

The chain recombines TRBV2 with TRBJ1-2; 7 nucleotides align to TRBD1. Trimming at V came to 3 bases and at J to 7 bases, leaving 8 bases not matched to a gene. CDR1 is SNHLY, CDR2 FYNNEI, per germline. The CDR3 loop spans 14 amino acids. The CDR3 reads CASSDQGGGGGYTF. The CDR3 DNA reads TGTGCCAGCAGTGATCAAGGGGGCGGAGGTGGCTACACCTTC.

CDR3 residues: CASGQGEIAVGNTIYF. The DNA of the CDR3 is TGCGCCAGCGGACAGGGGGAGATCGCCGTTGGAAACACCATATATTTT. This chain joins TRBV10-2 and TRBJ1-3; 10 nucleotides match TRBD1. The germline V gene has CDR1 WSHSY and CDR2 SAAADI. CDR3 size: 16 residues. Trimming at V came to 8 bases and at J to 3 bases, leaving 10 bases not matched to a gene.

The V and J genes are TRBV11-3 and TRBJ2-3; TRBD2 is a possible D gene (7 bases). The CDR3 contains 16 residues. Germline CDR1 SGHNT, CDR2 YENEEA. Trimming shortened V by 5 bases and J by 1 base, and 16 bases separated the two germline ends. CDR3 residues: CASSPSQGRGTDTQYF. As DNA, the CDR3 is TGTGCCAGCAGCCCAAGTCAGGGGAGGGGCACAGATACGCAGTATTTT.

The chain employs TRBV7-2 and TRBJ2-1, with D maybe TRBD2 (6 bases). There are 14 residues in the CDR3. V lost 8 bases and J lost 4, with 15 bases in between. From germline, CDR1 is SGHTA and CDR2 FQGNSA. The CDR3 DNA reads as TGTGCCAGCTCACTAGCCGGGACTTACAATGAGCAGTTCTTC. Its protein is CASSLAGTYNEQFF. The entire variable domain, with the rest obtained from reference TRBV7-2 and TRBJ2-1, is as follows: GAGVSQSPSNKVTEKGKDVELRCDPISGHTALYWYRQSLGQGLEFLIYFQGNSAPDKSGLPSDRFSAERTGGSVSTLTIQRTQQEDSAVYLCASSLAGTYNEQFFGPGTRLTVL.

The chain couples TRBV4-3 to TRBJ1-4; TRBD1 is a possible D gene (6 bases). The germline gives CDR1 LGHNA, CDR2 YSLEER. CDR3 size: 16 residues. The germline V and J ends were trimmed by 1 base and 5 bases, with 14 bases remaining between them. CDR3 sequence reads: CASSQVPQGPNEKLFF. CDR3 nucleotides: TGCGCCAGCAGCCAAGTACCACAGGGACCCAATGAAAAACTGTTTTTT.

This clone was observed a handful of times. The chain has TRBV5-8 and TRBJ2-3, with 14 bases matching TRBD2. This CDR3 is 17 amino acids long. Germline assignment: CDR1 SGHTS and CDR2 YDEGEE. Trimming took 3 bases from V and 5 from J; bases not matched to a gene: 8. In DNA, the CDR3 is TGTGCCAGCAGCTCGGAGACTAGCGGGGGGGCAGGAGATACGCAGTATTTT. It is translated as CASSSETSGGAGDTQYF.

The genes are TRBV6-5 and TRBJ1-4, with a weak D call TRBD1 (5 bases). In germline, CDR1 is MNHEY, CDR2 SVGAGI. V was pared by 4 bases and J by 3 bases, with 12 bases between. The CDR3 consists of 15 residues. The CDR3 is CASSSYRSSNEKLFF. CDR3 bases: TGTGCCAGCAGTTCCTACAGGTCTTCTAATGAAAAACTGTTTTTT.

The chain has TRBV20-1 and TRBJ1-4, with D possibly matching TRBD1 (5 bases). The CDR3 has 15 amino acids. The V gene's germline CDR1 is DFQATT and CDR2 SNEGSKA (reference sequence). Deletions cut 3 bases from V and 7 bases from J, with 18 bases between. CDR3 DNA sequence: TGCAGTGCTAGTGGGGGACCCCTGGGGGGTGAAAAACTGTTTTTT. This translates into CSASGGPLGGEKLFF.

This sequence joins TRBV5-8 and TRBJ2-2; 7 nucleotides line up with TRBD2. The V gene end was trimmed by 6 bases and the J gene end by 5 bases; junction bases not matched to a gene: 13. The length of the CDR3 is 16 residues. CDR1 and CDR2 from the germline V gene are SGHTS and YDEGEE. CDR3 amino acids: CASIGLAEKGTGELFF. The CDR3 coding sequence is TGTGCCAGCATTGGTCTAGCGGAGAAGGGGACCGGGGAGCTGTTTTTT.

CDR3 nucleotide sequence: TGTGCCAGCAGCTTGTCTGGGGGGAGTACCTACGAGCAGTACTTC. It is translated as CASSLSGGSTYEQYF. This chain uses TRBV5-4 with TRBJ2-7; TRBD2 might be the D (6 bases). Germline V gives CDR1 SGHNT, CDR2 YYREEE (reference sequence). The CDR3 length is 15 residues. The ends were cut back, 1 base at V and 2 bases at J, with 13 bases in the middle.

The count of this clone is one. The chain is built from TRBV5-5 and TRBJ1-3; 12 bases are shared with TRBD1. V lost 4 bases to trimming and J lost 0 bases; unmatched junction nucleotides: 5. Germline values: CDR1 SGHKS, CDR2 YYEKEE (reference sequence). The CDR3 contains 17 residues. The CDR3 DNA is TGTGCCAGCAGCGCGGGACAGGGGGCTCTCTCTGGAAACACCATATATTTT. Protein: CASSAGQGALSGNTIYF. The complete variable domain, with remaining parts taken from reference TRBV5-5 and TRBJ1-3, reads DAGVTQSPTHLIKTRGQQVTLRCSPISGHKSVSWYQQVLGQGPQFIFQYYEKEERGRGNFPDRFSARQFPNYSSELNVNALLLGDSALYLCASSAGQGALSGNTIYFGEGSWLTVV.

This clone was recorded only once. The V gene is TRBV13, the J gene TRBJ2-1, with 11 positions matching TRBD1. The CDR3 sequence is 15 residues long. Germline loops: CDR1 PRHDT, CDR2 FYEKMQ (reference sequence). The J segment lost 7 bases and the V segment lost 1 base, leaving 3 bases of the junction unmatched. The CDR3: CASSLAGQGANEQFF. The CDR3, as DNA: TGTGCCAGCAGCTTAGCTGGACAGGGGGCGAATGAGCAGTTCTTC. The whole variable domain, filled in from reference TRBV13 and TRBJ2-1, reads AAGVIQSPRHLIKEKRETATLKCYPIPRHDTVYWYQQGPGQDPQFLISFYEKMQSDKGSIPDRFSAQQFSDYHSELNMSSLELGDSALYFCASSLAGQGANEQFFGPGTRLTVL.

The gene calls are TRBV24-1 and TRBJ2-1, with TRBD1 matching 11 bases. Unmatched junction bases numbered 6, after V lost 3 bases and J lost 9 bases. CDR3 length: 15 amino acids. Germline CDR1 and CDR2: KGHDR and SFDVKD. The CDR3 sequence: CATSDPGTGGVEQFF. The CDR3 DNA is TGTGCCACCAGTGATCCCGGGACAGGGGGGGTTGAGCAGTTCTTC.

The chain couples TRBV5-1 to TRBJ2-7; the match to TRBD1 covers 12 bases. CDR3 length equals 15 residues. The V gene's germline CDR1 is SGHRS and CDR2 YFSETQ. V shed 1 base and J 6 bases; nucleotides not matched to a gene: 5. This CDR3 reads CASSLQGQGASEQYF. The CDR3 region has the DNA TGCGCCAGCAGCTTGCAGGGACAGGGGGCCTCCGAGCAGTACTTC.

This clone has a single count. The chain uses TRBV9 and TRBJ2-1, with TRBD2 as a possible D gene (6 bases). This CDR3 region has 11 residues. The germline V gene encodes CDR1 SGDLS and CDR2 YYNGEE. Trimming took 9 bases from V and 12 from J, leaving 16 bases between them. CDR3 DNA sequence: TGTGCCATGCAGACTAGTCTAAGGCAGTTCTTC. This translates into CAMQTSLRQFF.